This T cell receptor beta chain was captured in a study of T cells in Graves' hyperthyroidism and ophthalmopathy (dated by TCRdb to the late 2010s). About the full investigation: Peripheral blood was collected at initial diagnosis, before any treatment. To identify distinguishing TCR V-J signatures, a discovery cohort of about 95 patients was used, comprising under 45 with Graves' ophthalmopathy and some 57 with stable Graves' hyperthyroidism. Prospective prediction of ophthalmopathy was tested in an independent validation cohort consisting of roughly 19 hyperthyroidism patients and 15 or so patients who later progressed to ophthalmopathy. For training and testing, the 100 or so patients in the discovery cohort were randomly divided in a 7:3 ratio. The study also compared thyroid tissue and blood T-cell repertoires from about six Graves' hyperthyroidism patients. After sampling, hyperthyroidism patients received methimazole starting at 30 mg daily, and ophthalmopathy patients received high-dose intravenous methylprednisolone. TCR Vbeta CDR3 sequencing of approximately 140 peripheral blood samples (43 ophthalmopathy, some 75 hyperthyroidism and some 17 progressor patients) is reported in the paper.

The TCR beta CDR3 regions were amplified from the RNA transcripts. The first round of RT-PCR for the TCR CDR3 was performed with the HTBI primer set and the Qiagen OneStep RT-PCR kit. A second multiplex PCR round built the libraries, followed by size selection and purification. Libraries were sequenced paired-end with 100 bp reads on an Illumina HiSeq2000. In the original analysis: SOAPnuke was used to process the raw data, removing reads that contained adapters or uncalled bases, had a mean Phred below 15, or lacked an exact match to the constant primer or identifier. High-quality paired reads were merged with COPE v1.2.5, and unique nucleotide sequences were defined as clonotypes. Clonotypes were aligned to IMGT TRBV, TRBD and TRBJ reference segments using MiTCR v1.1. The analysis was restricted to V-J combinations with a frequency above 0.0001, which together covered 99.2% of the repertoires. The TCS score was defined as the ratio of F50 (clonal expansion) to E x V (chaos), calculated using BLOSUM62-based TCRdist between CDR3 peptides within each V-J. Welch's t-statistics and random forest reduced around 510 V-J features to 13, which were used in a naive Bayes classifier (R e1071). TCRdb trimmed the raw reads at Q25, called clones with MiXCR and kept productive beta chains. Entries that share a CDR3 protein sequence are merged under the most common genes and DNA. The V and J calls were determined by TCRdb, not by the authors. Recorded for this sample are about 420,000 distinct CDR3 sequences; around 14% of them occurred a single time. The top ten clonotypes cover roughly 7.4% of the sample.

To note about this clonotype: It has no known antigen specificity. Base-call qualities are not available, and no considerably larger clone is one nucleotide away.

Graves' hyperthyroidism was defined as stable when no progression to ophthalmopathy occurred over 18 months of follow-up. Hyperthyroidism patients were aged 18 to 65 years and newly diagnosed, with disease duration of less than 2 months. Exclusion was applied to patients with uncontrolled infections, other autoimmune diseases, pregnancy or lactation. Diagnoses were based on clinical symptoms, serum thyroxine and TRAb, thyroid ultrasound and orbital computed tomography. PBMCs were separated from over 9 ml of fresh peripheral blood using Ficoll-Paque density gradient centrifugation. Total RNA was extracted using Trizol reagent, and RNA quality was assessed on an Agilent 2100 Bioanalyzer. V is shortened by 4 bases, J by 4 bases, and the region joining them spans 17 bases. Measured from the cysteine to the phenylalanine, the CDR3 is 15 residues long. Only the CDR3 region is kept as DNA, spanning 45 bases read in frame from base 1. CDR1 and CDR2, per the germline V gene, are KGHSY and FQNENV.

General study outcomes and caveats: In validation, the model predicted progression to ophthalmopathy with roughly 70% sensitivity and 72% to 85% specificity, a median of 6.5 months before onset. Blood samples also contained most of the expanded thyroid clonotypes (frequency above 0.001), which suggests that blood repertoires may reflect thyroid immune responses. A model built on a 13 V-J signature distinguished ophthalmopathy from stable hyperthyroidism, reaching about 88% sensitivity and about 81% specificity in cross-validation and 80%/75% in testing. Sample size was not statistically predetermined, and blinding of investigators to group allocation was not performed.

The sequenced sample was blood. The TCR sequence derives from a woman between 18 and 29 years old with Graves' hyperthyroidism. The chain joins TRBV16 to TRBJ2-7; the D assignment is uncertain and may be TRBD1 or TRBD2, with 6 bases supporting each. The CDR3 reads CASSRPRQGRYEQYF. DNA sequence: TGTGCCAGCAGCCGCCCCCGGCAGGGGAGGTACGAGCAGTACTTC.